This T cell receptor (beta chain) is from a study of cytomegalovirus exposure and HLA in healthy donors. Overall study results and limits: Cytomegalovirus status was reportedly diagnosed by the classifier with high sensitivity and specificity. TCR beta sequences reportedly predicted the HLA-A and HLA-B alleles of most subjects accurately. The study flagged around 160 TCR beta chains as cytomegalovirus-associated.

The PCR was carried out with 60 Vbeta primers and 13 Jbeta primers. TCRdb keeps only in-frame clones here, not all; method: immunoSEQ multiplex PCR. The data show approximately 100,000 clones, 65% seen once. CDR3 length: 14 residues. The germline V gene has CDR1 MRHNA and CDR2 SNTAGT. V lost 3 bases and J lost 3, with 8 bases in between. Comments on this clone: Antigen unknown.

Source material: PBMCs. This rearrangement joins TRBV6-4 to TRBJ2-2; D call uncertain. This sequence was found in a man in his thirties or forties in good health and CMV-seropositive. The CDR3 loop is CASSEQMDTGELFF. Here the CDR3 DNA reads TGTGCCAGCAGTGAACAGATGGACACCGGGGAGCTGTTTTTT.